This T cell receptor beta chain emerged from a study of T cell responses to AZD1222 COVID-19 vaccine. The V segment lost 2 bases and the J segment 0 bases; nucleotides outside the gene matches: 3. Germline values: CDR1 LNHDA, CDR2 SQIVND (reference sequence). The CDR3 sequence is 17 residues long. Assay: immunoSEQ multiplex PCR; the TCRdb copy retains only in-frame clones and omits some. The sample comprises 150,000 to 200,000 clones, around 93% of which are singletons, and approximately 9.6% rests with the top ten. V and J are TRBV19 and TRBJ2-7; 14 bases align to TRBD2. This sequence was found in an adult in good health. The starting material was peripheral blood, obtained on day 0 of AZD1222 vaccination. As DNA, the CDR3 is TGTGCCAGTAGTATAAGAGGGACTAGCGGGAGCTCCTACGAGCAGTACTTC. This codes for CASSIRGTSGSSYEQYF.